This T cell receptor (beta chain) emerged from a study of blood T cell repertoires in COVID-19. Study context: Italy, Spain and the United States were the sources of the convalescent and acute COVID-19 samples. Nucleic acid was either cDNA or gDNA, and it came from T cells, B-cell-depleted T cells, or PBMCs.

V lost 5 bases and J lost 4; bases outside the gene matches: 16. The germline V gene has CDR1 SQVTM and CDR2 ANQGSEA. This CDR3 has 16 amino acids. Assay used: immunoSEQ multiplex PCR; TCRdb lists only in-frame clones, some missing. The data contain fewer than 300,000 clones, around four fifths of them singletons. Input material: peripheral blood. This sequence joins TRBV29-1 and TRBJ1-2; TRBD1 aligns across 7 bases. The clonotype originates from a woman in her seventies with active or convalescent COVID-19. CDR3: CSVRTLTGESPYGYTF. The CDR3 DNA reads as TGCAGCGTTCGGACCCTTACAGGGGAGTCCCCCTATGGCTACACCTTC.